Listed below are T cell receptor beta chains from one sample, sequenced in a study of shared clonotypes between healthy human individuals. Assay: immunoSEQ multiplex PCR; the TCRdb copy retains only in-frame clones and omits some. The repertoire holds around 1.9 million clones, with roughly 95% as singletons. The sequencing input was naive CD8+ T cells from PBMCs. These TCRs come from a man aged 18 to 29 in good health. Some clones in this sample may be carry-over from other donors' samples. Each CDR3 is given with its conserved first and last residue. D genes are given only for firm matches. Only some rows state a clone size, as once, few, many or a class for expanded clones.

j_call,clone_size,d_call,v_call,cdr3_nt,cdr3_aa
TRBJ2-5,NA,NA,TRBV28,TGTGCCAGCAGTTTATGGGGGAGGCAAGAGACCCAGTACTTC,CASSLWGRQETQYF
TRBJ2-7,NA,NA,TRBV5-1,TGCGCCAGCAGCTTGGAAAGTAGGGACTACGAGCAGTACTTC,CASSLESRDYEQYF
TRBJ2-7,NA,NA,TRBV27,TGTGCCGCAGGGCCGGCTGAGCAGTACTTC,CAAGPAEQYF
TRBJ1-1,NA,TRBD1,TRBV9,TGTGCCAGCAGCGTAGACCCGGGACAGGGGAACACTGAAGCTTTCTTT,CASSVDPGQGNTEAFF
TRBJ2-1,NA,NA,TRBV4-2,TGTGCCAGCAGCCGCCAAACAGGTGCGGCCTACAATGAGCAGTTCTTC,CASSRQTGAAYNEQFF
TRBJ2-2,NA,NA,TRBV27,TGTGCCAGCAGTTCTTTGAACACCGGGGAGCTGTTTTTT,CASSSLNTGELFF
TRBJ2-1,NA,NA,TRBV11-2,TGTGCCAGCAGCTTAATCGCCCACGGGGAAAGTGAGCAGTTCTTC,CASSLIAHGESEQFF
TRBJ1-1,few,TRBD1,TRBV7-8,TGTGCCAGCAGCTTAGAGGGGGCAACAGGGATCGGCACTGAAGCTTTCTTT,CASSLEGATGIGTEAFF
TRBJ1-2,NA,TRBD1,TRBV19,TGTGCCAGCATCCAGACAGGGGGCCTGGCGACCTATGGCTACACCTTC,CASIQTGGLATYGYTF
TRBJ1-1,NA,NA,TRBV6-5,TGTGCCAGCAGACCGATCAACACTGAAGCTTTCTTT,CASRPINTEAFF
TRBJ2-1,NA,NA,TRBV19,TGTGCCAGTAGTAACTGGGAATACAATGAGCAGTTCTTC,CASSNWEYNEQFF
TRBJ2-5,NA,TRBD1,TRBV5-1,TGCGCCAGCAGCTTCGGACAGGGGGTTTCAGAGACCCAGTACTTC,CASSFGQGVSETQYF
TRBJ1-2,NA,NA,TRBV6-1,TGTGCCAGCAGTGAAGGGATAGGGAACTATGGCTACACCTTC,CASSEGIGNYGYTF
TRBJ1-2,NA,NA,TRBV5-6,TGTGCCAGCAGCTCATTTCCGGTGAACTATGGCTACACCTTC,CASSSFPVNYGYTF
TRBJ1-2,NA,TRBD1,TRBV19,TGTGCCAGTAGTCCCTCAGGGGGGACCCTAGCTAACTATGGCTACACCTTC,CASSPSGGTLANYGYTF
TRBJ2-1,NA,NA,TRBV11-3,TGTGCCAGCAGCTTATTCGAAGGGGCTGGGTACAATGAGCAGTTCTTC,CASSLFEGAGYNEQFF
TRBJ1-1,NA,NA,TRBV7-9,TGTGCCAGCAGCTTAGCGATGAGACACCCGAACACTGAAGCTTTCTTT,CASSLAMRHPNTEAFF
TRBJ2-7,few,TRBD2,TRBV28,TGTGCCAGCAGCCGACCGGGACTAGCGGGAGAATACGAGCAGTACTTC,CASSRPGLAGEYEQYF
TRBJ2-5,once,TRBD2,TRBV7-9,TGTGCCAGCAGCTCAACCAGCTCCGGGACTAGTGGGGAGACCCAGTACTTC,CASSSTSSGTSGETQYF
TRBJ2-7,NA,TRBD2,TRBV7-9,TGTGCCAGCAGCCCCCGTGTCAGCGGGAGGTTCTACGAGCAGTACTTC,CASSPRVSGRFYEQYF
TRBJ1-4,NA,TRBD1,TRBV7-9,TGTGCCAGCAGCTATAACAGGGGGCGGGATGAAAAACTGTTTTTT,CASSYNRGRDEKLFF
TRBJ2-7,NA,NA,TRBV5-6,TGTGCCAGCAGCTTTCTCTCGAGGGGCGAGCAGTACTTC,CASSFLSRGEQYF
TRBJ2-1,NA,TRBD1,TRBV9,TGTGCCAGCAGCGCGGGACAGGGGGTGTACAATGAGCAGTTCTTC,CASSAGQGVYNEQFF
TRBJ2-1,once,TRBD1,TRBV5-1,TGCGCCAGCAGCCCCGACAGGGGGATTTACAATGAGCAGTTCTTC,CASSPDRGIYNEQFF
TRBJ1-1,NA,TRBD1,TRBV7-2,TGTGCCAGCAGCGATCTCGACAGGGGGGACACTGAAGCTTTCTTT,CASSDLDRGDTEAFF
TRBJ2-3,NA,TRBD2,TRBV4-3,TGCGCCAGCAGCCGCATACTAGCGGGAGTCGATACGCAGTATTTT,CASSRILAGVDTQYF
TRBJ2-1,NA,TRBD2,TRBV19,TGTGCCAGTAGTACAGGGAGCGGGACTCTCATAGATGAGCAGTTCTTC,CASSTGSGTLIDEQFF
TRBJ2-7,NA,TRBD1,TRBV11-2,TGTGCCAGCAGCTTACGGGACAGCTACGAGCAGTACTTC,CASSLRDSYEQYF
TRBJ2-7,NA,TRBD2,TRBV7-8,TGTGCCAGCAGCCCATTCCGCGGGGGGACTAGCGGGAAGGGTGAGCAGTACTTC,CASSPFRGGTSGKGEQYF
TRBJ2-3,once,NA,TRBV4-3,TGCGCCAGCAGCCAAAGGGTTAGACGGGAGCATGGCGCAGATACGCAGTATTTT,CASSQRVRREHGADTQYF
TRBJ2-7,NA,NA,TRBV19,TGTGCCAGTAGTATGGTTCAGGGCCCCTACGAGCAGTACTTC,CASSMVQGPYEQYF
TRBJ1-5,few,NA,TRBV27,TGTGCCAGCAGTTTATCTCCCTCCAGGGTCGGTCAGCCCCAGCATTTT,CASSLSPSRVGQPQHF
TRBJ2-7,NA,TRBD1,TRBV10-3,TGTGCCACCAGAATACCCGGGACAGGGGGCCCCTACGAGCAGTACTTC,CATRIPGTGGPYEQYF
TRBJ2-7,NA,NA,TRBV6-1,TGTGCCAGCAGTGAAGGGGCTGGTGAGGCTAGCGAGCAGTACTTC,CASSEGAGEASEQYF
TRBJ1-5,NA,NA,TRBV2,TGTGCCAGCAGCGCGGATAGTCGCAGCCCCCAGCATTTT,CASSADSRSPQHF
TRBJ2-7,NA,NA,TRBV7-6,TGTGCCAGCAGCTTACTTTCAAGTTCCGGGACGACCCCGCGGGAGCAGTACTTC,CASSLLSSSGTTPREQYF
TRBJ2-1,NA,TRBD2,TRBV7-9,TGTGCCAGCAGCTTTAAGACTGGCGGGAGTTCCTACAATGAGCAGTTCTTC,CASSFKTGGSSYNEQFF
TRBJ2-1,NA,NA,TRBV4-1,TGCGCCAGCAGCCGAATCTTAGCGGACAGGAATTCCTACAATGAGCAGTTCTTC,CASSRILADRNSYNEQFF
TRBJ1-5,NA,TRBD1,TRBV27,TGTGCCAGCAGCCCGACAGGGGTAAGCAATCAGCCCCAGCATTTT,CASSPTGVSNQPQHF
TRBJ2-1,NA,NA,TRBV11-2,TGTGCCAGCAGCCCGGGCCTTTCCTCCTACAATGAGCAGTTCTTC,CASSPGLSSYNEQFF
TRBJ1-1,NA,NA,TRBV10-3,TGTGCCATCGCGCGGGAGATGAACACTGAAGCTTTCTTT,CAIAREMNTEAFF
TRBJ2-5,NA,TRBD2,TRBV27,TGTGCCAGCGGGGTACTGGGACTAGATAAAGAGACCCAGTACTTC,CASGVLGLDKETQYF
TRBJ2-1,NA,NA,TRBV19,TGTGCCAGTAGTATAAGGGCGCCTCCGTCCTACAATGAGCAGTTCTTC,CASSIRAPPSYNEQFF
TRBJ2-1,NA,TRBD2,TRBV2,TGTGCCAGCAGGGACGAACCGGGACTAGCGGGACGTGAGCAGTTCTTC,CASRDEPGLAGREQFF
TRBJ2-7,NA,TRBD2,TRBV7-3,TGTGCCAGCAGCTCCGGTGAGGGGAGGGCCTTCCCCCACGAGCAGTACTTC,CASSSGEGRAFPHEQYF
TRBJ2-7,NA,TRBD1,TRBV19,TGTGCCAGTAAGCAGGGGGCGTCGGTCTACGAGCAGTACTTC,CASKQGASVYEQYF
TRBJ2-1,NA,NA,TRBV28,TGTGCCAGCAGTCACGCCGAGGGGAATGAGCAGTTCTTC,CASSHAEGNEQFF
TRBJ1-1,NA,NA,TRBV2,TGTGCCACCATGTCGAACACTGAAGCTTTCTTT,CATMSNTEAFF
TRBJ1-2,NA,TRBD1,TRBV27,TGTGCCAGCAGTCCGCGGGACAGAACCTCTAACTATGGCTACACCTTC,CASSPRDRTSNYGYTF
TRBJ2-1,once,NA,TRBV9,TGTGCCACCGTCCCGGTGGGGAGCAATGAGCAGTTCTTC,CATVPVGSNEQFF
TRBJ2-7,once,TRBD2,TRBV9,TGTGCCAGCAGCGGGGGACTACCCCACCCTTACGAGCAGTACTTC,CASSGGLPHPYEQYF
TRBJ1-5,NA,NA,TRBV19,TGTGCCAGTAGTCCCTGGAGAACTAATAGCAATCAGCCCCAGCATTTT,CASSPWRTNSNQPQHF
TRBJ1-1,NA,TRBD1,TRBV4-1,TGCGCCAGCAGCTACCAGGACAGGGATACTGAAGCTTTCTTT,CASSYQDRDTEAFF
TRBJ2-1,NA,TRBD2,TRBV27,TGTGCCAGCAGTCCCCGGACTAGCGGGAGGTACAATGAGCAGTTCTTC,CASSPRTSGRYNEQFF
TRBJ2-6,NA,NA,TRBV4-1,TGCGCCAGCAGCCCCATTTGGGCAGGGGCCTCTGGGGCCAACGTCCTGACTTTC,CASSPIWAGASGANVLTF